This TCR beta chain was observed in a study of cytomegalovirus exposure and HLA in healthy donors listed by TCRdb under 2017. With respect to the entire study: According to an earlier analysis of 587 of the donors, some 180 million T cells yielded roughly 110 million unique TCR beta sequences and less than 300 Gb of sequence data. Roughly 300 gigabases of sequencing data and approximately 80 million unique TCR sequences were included in an early release covering roughly 700 HLA-typed donors. Of the roughly 430 genotyped donors, roughly 80% fell in the genetic ancestry cluster associated with self-reported Caucasian donors. The study aimed to test whether signatures of past pathogen exposure could be identified by cataloging public T cell receptors. Using immunosequencing, the study profiled T cell repertoires from fewer than 850 subjects and related those repertoires to cytomegalovirus serostatus. In addition to the first cohort of 666 subjects, a separate validation cohort of over 90 different subjects was used. To predict cytomegalovirus infection status, the study brought together high-throughput TCR immunosequencing, statistical association of individual TCRs with disease status, and machine learning. A later analysis re-analyzed previously published TCR beta repertoires from 666 donors and added high-resolution HLA genotyping to study TCR occurrence patterns. Rather than drawing on any new phenotypic data, the later analysis identified candidate immune exposures from TCR beta sequences and the way those sequences occurred across donors. An earlier analysis of fewer than 750 of the donors used high-throughput TCR beta sequencing to judge whether each TCR beta V gene segment behaved as functional or pseudogenic. Donor age, sex, ethnicity and CMV serostatus were compiled alongside the repertoire data. In a later genetic analysis, genome-wide SNP genotypes for about 55% of the roughly 670 donors were used, and that subset was treated as a discovery cohort. Every discovery cohort repertoire had been produced on one sequencing platform. Class I and class II HLA loci were covered by the typing at four-digit resolution. Typing coverage differed by locus: A, B, C, DRB1 and DQB1 were typed in roughly 629-630 donors, DQA1 in about 550, DPA1 in some 610, and DPB1 in around 490. Because of strong linkage in the cohort, roughly five DR-DQ haplotypes were treated as single units for association and clustering. On average, roughly 250,000 unique TCR beta nucleotide sequences were sequenced per donor among a few hundred genotyped donors of the cohort, with roughly 20% of those sequences being non-productive.

The full study reports these points: The study gave a list of 150 to 200 TCR beta chains associated with cytomegalovirus. Three of the identified cytomegalovirus-associated TCR beta chains were confirmed in vitro to be specific for cytomegalovirus antigens. Broadly in line with IMGT annotations, most TCR beta V segments showed up in productive rearrangements about 87% or about 30% of the time in an earlier analysis of under 700 of the donors. A further reported finding was that TCR beta sequences accurately predicted the HLA-A and HLA-B alleles for most subjects in the first cohort. Assigning TCR associations to individual alleles was difficult when HLA alleles, especially DR and DQ, strongly co-occurred. According to a later analysis, parvovirus B19, influenza, CMV and Epstein-Barr virus appeared linked to several top co-occurrence clusters. CMV serostatus was the only immune exposure information available for the cohort. The classifier was reported to diagnose cytomegalovirus status with high specificity and sensitivity in both the original cohort and the validation cohort. Because some donors lacked HLA typing at each locus, the association tests relied only on the typed subset. It was suggested by the authors that the approach could potentially be generalized to other disease states and immunological phenotypes. In this cohort, only TCR beta chains were sequenced, and detectable features were limited by the absence of alpha or paired-chain data. Linkage disequilibrium might explain the correlated functional status among segregating V segments, but an unknown experimental factor could not be ruled out. Presence/absence analyses assumed roughly uniform sequencing depth across donors, an assumption that may not hold. Approximately 16 rarely observed V segments, including chromosome 9 orphons, were excluded from the earlier analysis of approximately 600 of the donors because counts were too low. Specific HLA alleles were associated with 16,951 TCR beta sequences at a false discovery rate of 0.05 in a later analysis. The sequencing pipeline was judged likely to have produced a cluster of highly shared sequence variants as a technical artifact. In a later analysis, the rate of TCR association differed among HLA loci, with DRB1 alleles having the most associated TCRs and HLA-C alleles having the fewest. While some public TCRs were present in many individuals, most TCR sequences turned up only very rarely across donors. Because the 87-base-pair reads could not distinguish some IMGT-functional V segments, including TRBV6-2 and TRBV6-3, those segments were excluded. An association between a missense DCLRE1C variant and V-gene and J-gene trimming of TCR beta chains was found in a later genetic analysis and replicated in an independent cohort. According to a later genetic analysis, donors in an Asian-associated ancestry cluster had fewer N-insertions in productive TCRs than the approximately 700-donor mean. Compared with equally common non-associated chains, HLA-associated TCR beta chains in a later analysis were more clonally expanded and had lower generation probabilities. A later analysis found that most CMV-associated TCR beta chains appeared HLA-restricted, with HLA associations seemingly driven largely by CMV exposure.

This clone has only one observation. Its recognized antigen is unknown. No per-base quality is available; no much larger clone lies one base away. In total, fewer than 750 healthy bone marrow donors made up the cohort. Cohort members were all nominally healthy when sampled, although unrecorded immune exposures were likely present. The donor tested CMV seropositive, placing the donor among the roughly 300 seropositive members of the cohort. Each donor provided a peripheral blood sample, and peripheral blood mononuclear cells were used for TCR beta sequencing. Genomic DNA was extracted from the blood cell samples with the Qiagen DNeasy Blood Extraction Kit. V trim: 3 bases; J trim: 3 bases; unmatched bases: 2. CDR1 and CDR2 are read off the germline V gene as SGHRS and YFSETQ. From the cysteine up to the phenylalanine, the CDR3 has a length of 13 residues. Only the CDR3 region is kept as DNA, spanning 39 bases read in frame from base 1.

The library came from the immunoSEQ multiplex PCR assay. For the multiplex PCR, a mixture combining 60 forward primers for TCR Vbeta segments and 13 reverse primers for TCR Jbeta segments was used. The CDR3 region of rearranged TCR beta genes was amplified from genomic DNA with a multiplex PCR assay. The Illumina HiSeq System was used to sequence the amplified TCR beta libraries as 87-base-pair reads. The source study handled its data this way. In a later analysis, some 80 million unique TCR beta chains were counted across the 666 repertoires, and about 9.9 million of these chains were shared by at least two donors. Raw reads were error-corrected and collapsed into unique sequences with a nearest-neighbor algorithm that merged closely related sequences to remove PCR and sequencing errors. CDR3 sequences were aligned to IMGT reference sequences to assign V, D and J gene segments. For a sequence to be retained, a match of at least six nucleotides was required to both a V gene segment and a J gene segment. A rearrangement was called productive if the CDR3 had no stop codons and remained in frame with V and J, and every other rearrangement was called non-productive. Following IMGT convention, CDR3 was defined as the stretch from the second conserved V-encoded cysteine up to the conserved J-encoded phenylalanine. In an earlier analysis of 500 to 650 of the donors, sequences lacking an unambiguous match to a single V gene segment were excluded. In an earlier analysis of a few hundred of the donors, V segments were called functional above 56.7% productive rearrangements and were called segregating when the between-donor standard deviation exceeded 5%. A statistical classification framework was built to diagnose cytomegalovirus status from the catalog of TCR beta chain sequences. A later analysis assigned V and J genes by comparing TCR nucleotide sequences with IMGT/GENE-DB human TR gene sequences. The TCRdist pipeline was used in a later analysis to assign CDR3 sequences and most-parsimonious VDJ recombination scenarios. In a later analysis, each TCR beta chain was defined by its CDR3 amino acid sequence together with its V-gene family, and reads without a unique V-gene family were excluded. To address suspected cross-contamination and a sequencing artifact, a later analysis removed roughly 580 highly shared, low-generation-probability nucleotide sequences. For each public chain, a later analysis derived a clonal expansion index from normalized ranks of inferred template counts within each repertoire. In a later analysis, generation probabilities were computed with a VDJ recombination model fitted to out-of-frame rearrangements, and the resulting probabilities were checked against IGoR. Hypergeometric tests were used in a later analysis to score TCR-TCR, TCR-HLA and TCR-CMV co-occurrence, with a repertoire-size bias correction applied to the TCR pairs. To estimate false discovery rates, a later analysis permuted the HLA or CMV assignments 20 times. In a later analysis, co-occurring TCRs were grouped using DBSCAN, with TCRdist sequence similarity added in when clustering inside HLA-allele-positive subsets. Co-occurrence clustering excluded repertoires with fewer than 30,000 or more than 120,000 public chains, plus five with anomalous nucleotide sharing. The immuneACCESS repertoire file appears here via TCRdb, limited to in-frame rearrangements. These files lack a portion of the clones; in checked studies, under half of the deficit traces to unresolved V genes, and the cause of the others is not known. The DNA was the basis for D and trimming; V, J and clone size are from that table. Counted in this sample were some 190,000 clones; around 80% of them appeared once. The ten largest clones add up to around 1.4% of the sample.

The sequence is built from TRBV5-1 and TRBJ1-1; 7 nucleotides in the junction match TRBD1. Sequenced: PBMCs. This TCR was sampled from a girl aged 10-17 years in good health and CMV-seropositive. CDR3 sequence: CASSSTGDTEAFF. The nucleotides are TGCGCCAGCAGCTCAACAGGGGACACTGAAGCTTTCTTT.